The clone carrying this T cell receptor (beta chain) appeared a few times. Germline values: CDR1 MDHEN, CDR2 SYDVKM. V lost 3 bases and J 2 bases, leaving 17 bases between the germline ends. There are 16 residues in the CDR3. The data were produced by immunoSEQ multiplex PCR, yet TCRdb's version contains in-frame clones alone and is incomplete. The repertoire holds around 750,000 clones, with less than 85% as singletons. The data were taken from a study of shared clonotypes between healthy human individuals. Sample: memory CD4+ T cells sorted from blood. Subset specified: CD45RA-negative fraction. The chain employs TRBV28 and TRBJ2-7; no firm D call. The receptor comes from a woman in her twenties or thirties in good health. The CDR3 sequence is CASSLTRATGTYEQYF. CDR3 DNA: TGTGCCAGCAGTTTGACCCGGGCTACTGGGACCTACGAGCAGTACTTC.